This TCR beta chain was captured by sequencing in a study of beta chain features in type 1 diabetes. Per the germline V gene, CDR1 is SNHLY and CDR2 is FYNNEI. CDR3 length: 14 residues. V was pared by 5 bases and J by 0 bases, with 10 bases between. The investigators reverse transcribed all of the isolated RNA, so they sequenced expressed TCRB transcripts. Sequenced by immunoSEQ multiplex PCR; TCRdb stores in-frame clones only, minus some. The data show 680,000 or so clones, about 14% seen once. This clone was seen a handful of times. The origin of this receptor is a man younger than 35 in good health. Specimen: naive CD4+ T cells from blood. This sequence joins TRBV2 and TRBJ1-1; D not certain. The CDR3 DNA sequence: TGTGCCAGCAGTCCCCGACTTGTGAACACTGAAGCTTTCTTT. This translates into CASSPRLVNTEAFF.